The text below deals with one T cell receptor beta chain. Its antigen is not known. This entry belongs to a study of blood T cells in healthy people across ages. Study-level background: Template switching picked up about one barcoded beta molecule for each two T cells. Study-level points and caveats: Diversity estimated from one million T cells was considered an underestimate. There were more naive CD4+ cells and higher diversity in long-lived donors than in aged donors.

With a J-beta primer mix and a sample-barcoded 5' primer, a second PCR ran about 7 to 11 cycles. Each TCR beta cDNA got a 12-nucleotide random molecular identifier. One entry per CDR3 protein results from TCRdb running MiXCR on the 5' RACE reads. The repertoire holds about 1.4 million distinct CDR3 sequences, with approximately 59% as singletons. Trimming took 5 bases from V and 13 from J, leaving 15 bases between them. CDR3 size: 11 residues. Looked up from germline, CDR1 is DFQATT and CDR2 is SNEGSKA (reference sequence). The origin of this receptor is a man aged 18 to 29 in good health. The specimen was blood. The chain couples TRBV20-1 to TRBJ2-1; D could derive from TRBD1 or TRBD2 (6 bases each). The CDR3 here is CSADRGGTQFF. Here the CDR3 DNA reads TGCAGTGCTGACCGAGGGGGGACCCAGTTCTTC.